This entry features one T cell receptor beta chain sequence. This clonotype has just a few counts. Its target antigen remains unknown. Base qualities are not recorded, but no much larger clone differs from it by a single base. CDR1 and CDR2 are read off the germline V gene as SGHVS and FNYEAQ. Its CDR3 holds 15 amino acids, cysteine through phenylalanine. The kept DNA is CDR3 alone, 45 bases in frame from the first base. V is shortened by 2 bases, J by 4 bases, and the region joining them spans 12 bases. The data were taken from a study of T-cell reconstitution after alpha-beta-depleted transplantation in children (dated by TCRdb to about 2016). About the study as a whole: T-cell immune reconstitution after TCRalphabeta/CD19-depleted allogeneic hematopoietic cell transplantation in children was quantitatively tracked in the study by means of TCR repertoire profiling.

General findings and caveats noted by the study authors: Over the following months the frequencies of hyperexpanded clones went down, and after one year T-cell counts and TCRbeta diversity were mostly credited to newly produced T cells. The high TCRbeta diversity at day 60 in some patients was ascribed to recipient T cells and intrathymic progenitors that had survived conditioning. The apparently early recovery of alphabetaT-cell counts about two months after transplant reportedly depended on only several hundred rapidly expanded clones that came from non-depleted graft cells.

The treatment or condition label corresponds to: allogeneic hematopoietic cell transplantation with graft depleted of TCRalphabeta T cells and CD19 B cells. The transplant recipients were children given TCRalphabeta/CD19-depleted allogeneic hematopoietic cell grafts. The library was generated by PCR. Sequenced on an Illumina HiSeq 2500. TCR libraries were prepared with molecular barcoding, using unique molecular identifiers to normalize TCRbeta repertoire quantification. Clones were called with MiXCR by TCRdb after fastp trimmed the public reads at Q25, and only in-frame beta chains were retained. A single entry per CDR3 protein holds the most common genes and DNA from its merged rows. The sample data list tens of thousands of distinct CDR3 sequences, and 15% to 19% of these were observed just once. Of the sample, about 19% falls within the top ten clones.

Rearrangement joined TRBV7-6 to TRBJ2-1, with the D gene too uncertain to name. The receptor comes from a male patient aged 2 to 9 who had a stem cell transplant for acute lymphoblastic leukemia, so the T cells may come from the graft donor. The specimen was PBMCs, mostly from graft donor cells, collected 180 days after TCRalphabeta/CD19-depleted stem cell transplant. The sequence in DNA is TGTGCCAGCAGCTTATCCTCAGGAATTTACAATGAGCAGTTCTTC. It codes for CASSLSSGIYNEQFF.